Below, one TCR beta chain is given with its context. A much larger clone lies a single base off, so this may be a read error. This sample was taken from a study of post-analysis software for immune sequencing data. Unique-molecular-identifier-tagged TCR beta cDNA libraries were used. A few hundred thousand cDNA molecules were obtained from 1 to 10 million T cells. A single record per CDR3 protein comes from TCRdb applying MiXCR to the PCR reads. The data show roughly 200,000 distinct CDR3 sequences, around 30% seen once. The sequenced material came from blood. This TCR was sampled from a girl aged 2-17 years with multiple sclerosis.

Here the CDR3 reads CASSTAGTGAHEQYF. The CDR3 nucleotides read TGTGCCAGCAGTACAGCCGGGACAGGGGCCCACGAGCAGTACTTC. V gene TRBV28 combines with J gene TRBJ2-7; 10 bases line up with TRBD1. Germline-derived CDR1 and CDR2 are MDHEN and SYDVKM. J lost 5 bases, V lost 5 bases, and 9 bases had no gene match. The length of the CDR3 is 15 residues.